This TCR beta chain was sequenced in a study of blood T cell repertoires in COVID-19. Turning to the study itself: Researchers got acute and convalescent COVID-19 samples from the United States, Italy and Spain. T cells, B-cell-depleted T cells, or PBMCs supplied cDNA or gDNA.

Assay: immunoSEQ multiplex PCR; the TCRdb copy retains only in-frame clones and omits some. The top ten hold 1.6% of the sample, which has approximately 300,000 clones, roughly 88% seen once. The sequencing sample was made of peripheral blood. The source of this sequence is a woman in her forties or fifties with acute or convalescent COVID-19.

The CDR3 DNA is TGTGCCAGCAGCTATAGCGGGACCTACAATGAGCAGTTCTTC. Amino acids: CASSYSGTYNEQFF. V is TRBV5-5 and J is TRBJ2-1, with TRBD2 matching over 8 bases. J was trimmed by 2 bases and V by 3 bases; bases with no gene match: 1. The CDR3 spans 14 residues. CDR1 and CDR2 from the germline V gene are SGHKS and YYEKEE (reference sequence).